This paragraph covers one T cell receptor (beta chain) sequence. Its antigen is undetermined. The germline gives CDR1 SNHLY, CDR2 FYNNEI. The trim removed 4 bases at V and 1 base at J, leaving 6 bases unmatched. There are 16 residues in the CDR3. Clones were sequenced by immunoSEQ multiplex PCR, and TCRdb holds only the in-frame ones, with some missing. This sample has under 150,000 clones, with approximately 88% found just once. The data stem from a study of T cell responses to AZD1222 COVID-19 vaccine. Broader study findings: No day 14 peak samples; only post-peak repertoires were characterized. There were mostly white British donors and more females than males, and clonal diversity was possibly underestimated.

The sample consisted of peripheral blood, taken on day 0 of AZD1222 vaccination. The chain is built from TRBV2 and TRBJ2-3; 9 bases align to TRBD1. The TCR comes from an adult in good health. CDR3 amino acids: CASSGQGVFGTDTQYF. The CDR3 nucleotides read TGTGCCAGCAGTGGACAGGGGGTATTTGGCACAGATACGCAGTATTTT.